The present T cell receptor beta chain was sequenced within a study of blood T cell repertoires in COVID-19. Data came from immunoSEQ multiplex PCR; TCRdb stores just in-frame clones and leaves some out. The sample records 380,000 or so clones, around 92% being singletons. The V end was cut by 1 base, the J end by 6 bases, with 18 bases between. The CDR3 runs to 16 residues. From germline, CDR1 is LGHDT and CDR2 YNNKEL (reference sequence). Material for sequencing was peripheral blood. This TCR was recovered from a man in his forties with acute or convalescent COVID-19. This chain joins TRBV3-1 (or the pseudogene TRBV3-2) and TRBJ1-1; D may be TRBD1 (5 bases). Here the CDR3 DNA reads TGTGCCAGCAGCCAAGGGGTGACAGAAAACTCCTCTGAAGCTTTCTTT. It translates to CASSQGVTENSSEAFF.